The 15 T cell receptor beta chains below were found in one sample sequenced in a study of OX40 agonist ivuxolimab in advanced cancers. TCRdb's table, derived via immunoSEQ multiplex PCR, lists solely in-frame clones and lacks some. The sample carries about 24,000 clones, around 85% recorded once. The sequenced sample was CD4+ or CD8+ T cells sorted from blood, obtained in a trial of the OX40 agonist ivuxolimab. Receptors were obtained from an adult with an advanced solid tumor such as melanoma, head and neck, liver or kidney cancer.

J is TRBJ2-2 and V is TRBV7-2; possibly TRBD1 or TRBD2 for D (7 bases each). The CDR3 is 17 residues long. The germline gives CDR1 SGHTA, CDR2 FQGNSA. With 5 bases removed from V and 0 bases from J, the gap between germline ends came to 16 bases. CDR3 nucleotide sequence: TGTGCCAGCAGCCCCCGGGCAGGGGGGGCGAACACCGGGGAGCTGTTTTTT. Protein product: CASSPRAGGANTGELFF.

V and J are TRBV4-3 and TRBJ2-3, with D perhaps matching TRBD1 (6 bases). The V and J ends lost 0 bases and 1 base respectively, with 17 bases between them. CDR3 length equals 18 residues. Germline V gives CDR1 LGHNA, CDR2 YSLEER. CDR3 DNA sequence: TGCGCCAGCAGCCAAGATATGGGGGACATTAGTGGCACAGATACGCAGTATTTT. Protein sequence: CASSQDMGDISGTDTQYF.

This chain uses TRBV5-4 with TRBJ1-1; 9 positions match TRBD1. Germline trimming cut 6 bases from V and 4 bases from J; bases unmatched to any gene: 10. This CDR3 has 15 amino acids. Germline assignment: CDR1 SGHNT and CDR2 YYREEE (reference sequence). CDR3 sequence reads: CASTLDRGLPTEAFF. The CDR3 DNA reads TGTGCCAGCACCCTGGACAGGGGCCTCCCCACTGAAGCTTTCTTT. The variable domain in full, with the rest retrieved from reference TRBV5-4 and TRBJ1-1, is ETGVTQSPTHLIKTRGQQVTLRCSSQSGHNTVSWYQQALGQGPQFIFQYYREEENGRGNFPPRFSGLQFPNYSSELNVNALELDDSALYLCASTLDRGLPTEAFFGQGTRLTVV.

J is TRBJ1-2 and V is TRBV29-1; 9 bases agree with TRBD1. The CDR3 totals 15 residues. The V gene end was trimmed by 7 bases and the J gene end by 0 bases; junction bases not matched to a gene: 9. Germline V gives CDR1 SQVTM, CDR2 ANQGSEA. In nucleotides, the CDR3 is TGCAGCGCGGGGGACAGGGATTTGGCTAACTATGGCTACACCTTC. Its translation is CSAGDRDLANYGYTF. The full variable domain, rest sourced from reference TRBV29-1 and TRBJ1-2, is SAVISQKPSRDICQRGTSLTIQCQVDSQVTMMFWYRQQPGQSLTLIATANQGSEATYESGFVIDKFPISRPNLTFSTLTVSNMSPEDSSIYLCSAGDRDLANYGYTFGSGTRLTVV.

V is TRBV13 and J is TRBJ2-1; D call uncertain. V was shortened by 1 base and J by 8 bases, with 6 bases between the two germline ends. This CDR3 has 12 residues. Looked up from germline, CDR1 is PRHDT and CDR2 is FYEKMQ (reference sequence). CDR3 in amino acids: CASSLVGYEQFF. Here the CDR3 DNA reads TGTGCCAGCAGCTTAGTTGGCTATGAGCAGTTCTTC. The complete variable domain, with remaining parts taken from reference TRBV13 and TRBJ2-1, reads AAGVIQSPRHLIKEKRETATLKCYPIPRHDTVYWYQQGPGQDPQFLISFYEKMQSDKGSIPDRFSAQQFSDYHSELNMSSLELGDSALYFCASSLVGYEQFFGPGTRLTVL.

V gene TRBV5-6 combines with J gene TRBJ2-1, with TRBD2 as a possible D gene (5 bases). Germline-derived CDR1 and CDR2 are SGHDT and YYEEEE. V was cut by 1 base and J by 4 bases, with 15 bases left in between. CDR3 length: 16 amino acids. In nucleotides, the CDR3 is TGTGCCAGCAGCTTGTTAAGGGATTCGGGGTACAATGAGCAGTTCTTC. Translated, it gives CASSLLRDSGYNEQFF.

The chain combines TRBV7-9 with TRBJ1-4; D call uncertain. The CDR3 extends over 14 amino acids. CDR1 and CDR2 from the germline V gene are SEHNR and FQNEAQ (reference sequence). The V end lost 2 bases, the J end lost 7 bases, and 11 bases lay between the germline ends. This chain's CDR3 is CASSLLGSTEKLFF. CDR3 bases: TGTGCCAGCAGCTTACTGGGTTCTACTGAAAAACTGTTTTTT. The full variable domain, in which reference TRBV7-9 and TRBJ1-4 provide the parts outside the CDR3, is DTGVSQNPRHKITKRGQNVTFRCDPISEHNRLYWYRQTLGQGPEFLTYFQNEAQLEKSRLLSDRFSAERPKGSFSTLEIQRTEQGDSAMYLCASSLLGSTEKLFFGSGTQLSVL.

This clone showed up just a few times. The CDR3 DNA follows: TGTGCCAGCAGCAAATTGAGCTCGGGGACAGGGCACTATGGCTACACCTTC. Protein sequence: CASSKLSSGTGHYGYTF. This chain connects TRBV21-1 to TRBJ1-2; whether TRBD1, the table's D call, matches the DNA was not checked. TRBV21-1 is a pseudogene segment. The CDR3 length is 17 residues.

J is TRBJ2-7 and V is TRBV2, with TRBD2 identical over 10 bases. The CDR3 runs 15 residues. Trimming at V came to 3 bases and at J to 3 bases, leaving 5 bases not matched to a gene. The V gene's germline CDR1 is SNHLY and CDR2 FYNNEI. In nucleotides, the CDR3 is TGTGCCAGCAGTGATTTGGCTAGCGGGGGCTACGAGCAGTACTTC. Residues: CASSDLASGGYEQYF.

The DNA for the CDR3 is TGTGCCAGCAGCTTAGCAGGGGTAAACTACGAGCAGTACTTC. Translation: CASSLAGVNYEQYF. V gene TRBV7-9 combines with J gene TRBJ2-7, with D tentatively TRBD1 (5 bases). CDR1 SEHNR and CDR2 FQNEAQ come from the germline V gene (reference sequence). This CDR3 spans 14 amino acids. V was cut by 0 bases and J by 3 bases, with 9 bases left in between.

The chain is built from TRBV4-3 and TRBJ1-2, with D unresolved. This CDR3 contains 15 residues. Trimming pared 0 bases from V and 4 bases from J, leaving 12 bases between. Germline V gene sequence: CDR1 LGHNA, CDR2 YSLEER. The CDR3 protein is CASSQDLTVSYGYTF. CDR3 nucleotide sequence: TGCGCCAGCAGCCAAGATCTGACTGTCTCCTATGGCTACACCTTC.

The rearrangement links TRBV7-6 to TRBJ2-5; D remains ambiguous. TRBJ2-7 explains the end of the DNA better; the J call may be wrong. The CDR3 extends over 13 amino acids. Germline values: CDR1 SGHVS, CDR2 FNYEAQ. Here the CDR3 DNA reads TGTGCCAGCAGCTTTTCTGACACCTACGAGCAGTACTTC. Translation: CASSFSDTYEQYF.

J is TRBJ1-1 and V is TRBV29-1; no reliable D call. V lost 7 bases and J lost 7, with 10 bases in between. This CDR3 is 10 amino acids long. Germline V gene sequence: CDR1 SQVTM, CDR2 ANQGSEA. The CDR3 sequence: CSAEGIEAFF. The CDR3 DNA sequence: TGCAGCGCCGAAGGGATTGAAGCTTTCTTT. Variable domain in full (rest from reference TRBV29-1 and TRBJ1-1): SAVISQKPSRDICQRGTSLTIQCQVDSQVTMMFWYRQQPGQSLTLIATANQGSEATYESGFVIDKFPISRPNLTFSTLTVSNMSPEDSSIYLCSAEGIEAFFGQGTRLTVV.

The V gene is TRBV7-3, the J gene TRBJ1-1; TRBD1 aligns across 7 bases. Germline values: CDR1 SGHTA, CDR2 FQGTGA. The length of the CDR3 is 14 residues. J lost 10 bases, V lost 0 bases, and 8 bases had no gene match. CDR3 coding DNA: TGTGCCAGCAGCTTAACAGGGGGCGGGCGGGGAGCTTTCTTT. Translation: CASSLTGGGRGAFF. The whole variable domain, filled in from reference TRBV7-3 and TRBJ1-1, reads GAGVSQTPSNKVTEKGKYVELRCDPISGHTALYWYRQSLGQGPEFLIYFQGTGAADDSGLPNDRFFAVRPEGSVSTLKIQRTERGDSAVYLCASSLTGGGRGAFFGQGTRLTVV.

V gene TRBV5-1 combines with J gene TRBJ1-4; D is undetermined. Trimming shortened V by 0 bases and J by 8 bases, and 14 bases separated the two germline ends. CDR3 length: 15 amino acids. Germline lookup yields CDR1 SGHRS and CDR2 YFSETQ. The CDR3 is CASSLGQTRGEKLFF. Here the CDR3 DNA reads TGCGCCAGCAGCTTGGGGCAAACCCGCGGGGAAAAACTGTTTTTT.